This TCR beta chain was identified during a study of OX40 agonist ivuxolimab in advanced cancers. Study-wide context: A partial response was reached by three patients: one with hepatocellular carcinoma and two with cutaneous melanoma.

Produced via immunoSEQ multiplex PCR; TCRdb's table is partial and in-frame only. The table has about 83,000 clones, over 80% seen once. Findings of the study overall: Both blood CD4+ and CD8+ T cells showed clonal growth by week 6 at 0.1 to 3.0 mg/kg.

The CDR3 length is 18 residues. V was clipped by 4 bases and J by 2 bases, with 21 bases between them. Germline V gene data show CDR1 as MGHRA and CDR2 as YSYEKL. This clone was found once. Antigen specificity is unknown. Source: CD4+ or CD8+ T cells sorted from blood, taken in a trial of the OX40 agonist ivuxolimab. The sequence derives from an adult with an advanced solid tumor such as melanoma, head and neck, liver or kidney cancer. The genes are TRBV4-1 and TRBJ2-1; D might be TRBD1 (5 bases). CDR3 loop: CASSLLGPRQSPYNEQFF. For the CDR3, the DNA is TGCGCCAGCAGCCTCCTTGGGCCCCGACAGTCCCCCTACAATGAGCAGTTCTTC.